The 21 T cell receptor beta chains presented below share a single source sample, sequenced in a study of shared clonotypes between healthy human individuals. CD45RO-negative cells were positively selected for CCR7, leaving out terminally differentiated effector memory CD45RA+ cells. The protocol was immunoSEQ multiplex PCR, while the TCRdb copy is restricted to in-frame clones and leaves out a portion. The data contain 660,000 or so clones, 95% to 97% of them seen just once; the ten biggest clones take up around 0.1%. The sample consisted of naive CD8+ T cells sorted from blood. These receptors all stem from a woman under 40 in good health.

In DNA, the CDR3 is TGTGCCAGCAGCGTCCAGGACAGGGGACCCTACGAGCAGTACTTC. This codes for CASSVQDRGPYEQYF. The chain carries TRBV9 and TRBJ2-7, with 9 bases lining up with TRBD1. Germline V lookup: CDR1 SGDLS, CDR2 YYNGEE. Unmatched junction bases numbered 5, after V lost 2 bases and J lost 2 bases. The CDR3 is made up of 15 amino acids.

The chain combines TRBV5-1 with TRBJ2-2, with 13 bases aligning to TRBD2. This CDR3 region has 17 residues. Per the germline V gene, CDR1 is SGHRS and CDR2 is YFSETQ. Trimming took 3 bases from V and 7 from J; bases not matched to a gene: 9. Here the CDR3 DNA reads TGCGCCAGCAGCTCCCGACTAGCGGGAGGAACGAACGGGGAGCTGTTTTTT. Translation: CASSSRLAGGTNGELFF. Looking up the rest from reference TRBV5-1 and TRBJ2-2 gives the full variable domain: KAGVTQTPRYLIKTRGQQVTLSCSPISGHRSVSWYQQTPGQGLQFLFEYFSETQRNKGNFPGRFSGRQFSNSRSEMNVSTLELGDSALYLCASSSRLAGGTNGELFFGEGSRLTVL.

The V gene is TRBV2, the J gene TRBJ2-1; maybe TRBD1 (6 bases). This CDR3 region has 17 residues. In germline, CDR1 is SNHLY, CDR2 FYNNEI. V lost 0 bases, J lost 6 bases, and 18 bases lay in between. The DNA for the CDR3 is TGTGCCAGCAGTGAAGCGCTTCAGGGGCCGCGATTCAATGAGCAGTTCTTC. It encodes CASSEALQGPRFNEQFF.

Turning to this clone: The same CDR3 arises from other DNA sequences in this sample as well. This chain links TRBV15 with TRBJ2-7; D is tentatively TRBD1 or TRBD2 (5 bases each). The V end lost 0 bases, the J end lost 4 bases, and 13 bases lay between the germline ends. Germline V gene lookup returns CDR1 LNHNV and CDR2 YYDKDF (reference sequence). CDR3 length equals 15 residues. CDR3 in DNA: TGTGCCACCAGCAGAGATCGGGGCAGGCCTTACGAGCAGTACTTC. Translating it yields CATSRDRGRPYEQYF. The whole variable domain, filled in from reference TRBV15 and TRBJ2-7, reads DAMVIQNPRYQVTQFGKPVTLSCSQTLNHNVMYWYQQKSSQAPKLLFHYYDKDFNNEADTPDNFQSRRPNTSFCFLDIRSPGLGDTAMYLCATSRDRGRPYEQYFGPGTRLTVT.

This clone was picked up one time. J is TRBJ2-1 and V is TRBV27, with D hard to call. From germline, CDR1 is MNHEY and CDR2 SMNVEV (reference sequence). CDR3 size: 12 residues. V was shortened by 6 bases and J by 7 bases, with 10 bases between the two germline ends. The CDR3 bases are TGTGCCAGCAGCGAGCATCGGAATGAGCAGTTCTTC. This gives the protein CASSEHRNEQFF.

The chain carries TRBV30 and TRBJ2-5; D possibly corresponds to TRBD1 (6 bases). This CDR3 comprises 14 residues. V lost 2 bases and J lost 2, with 12 bases in between. The germline gives CDR1 GTSNPN, CDR2 SVGIG (reference sequence). The CDR3 coding sequence is TGTGCCTGGAGTTTGGACAGCGAGCAAGAGACCCAGTACTTC. Translated, it gives CAWSLDSEQETQYF.

About this clone: Other DNA variants within this sample encode the same CDR3. The V gene is TRBV11-2, the J gene TRBJ2-7; D may correspond to TRBD1 or TRBD2 (5 bases each). CDR3 size: 14 residues. The V gene lost 8 bases and the J gene lost 2 bases, with 16 bases spanning the gap. Germline values: CDR1 SGHAT, CDR2 FQNNGV. In DNA form, the CDR3 reads TGTGCCAGCTCGCCCGGGACGGGCGCCTACGAGCAGTACTTC. Protein: CASSPGTGAYEQYF.

This chain connects TRBV6-1 to TRBJ2-7; a weak D match, TRBD1 (5 bases). In germline, CDR1 is MNHNS, CDR2 SASEGT. Trimming cost V 3 bases and J 2 bases, with 11 bases left between them. The CDR3 totals 14 residues. CDR3 loop: CASSDGRVTYEQYF. The CDR3 DNA is TGTGCCAGCAGTGACGGCAGGGTAACCTACGAGCAGTACTTC.

The V and J genes are TRBV7-3 and TRBJ2-5; D is ambiguous. Per germline, CDR1 SGHTA and CDR2 FQGTGA. The CDR3 totals 15 residues. Between the trimmed V and J ends, which lost 5 bases and 2 bases, there was a span of 15 bases. The CDR3 nucleotides read TGTGCCAGCAGCACCCACCCGGGTCCTCAAGAGACCCAGTACTTC. Amino acids: CASSTHPGPQETQYF.

Here the CDR3 reads CASSDPSYLNTGELFF. CDR3 nucleotide sequence: TGTGCCAGCAGTGACCCATCCTACTTGAACACCGGGGAGCTGTTTTTT. The chain uses TRBV25-1 and TRBJ2-2; D gene unclear. V lost 3 bases and J lost 1, with 12 bases in between. Germline V gene data show CDR1 as MGHDK and CDR2 as SYGVNS. The CDR3 totals 16 residues. Full variable domain (rest looked up from reference TRBV25-1 and TRBJ2-2): EADIYQTPRYLVIGTGKKITLECSQTMGHDKMYWYQQDPGMELHLIHYSYGVNSTEKGDLSSESTVSRIRTEHFPLTLESARPSHTSQYLCASSDPSYLNTGELFFGEGSRLTVL.

The chain combines TRBV28 with TRBJ2-7; D gene uncertain. The CDR3 has 14 amino acids. Germline lookup yields CDR1 MDHEN and CDR2 SYDVKM. V was shortened by 2 bases and J by 0 bases, with 8 bases between the two germline ends. For the CDR3, the DNA is TGTGCCAGCAGTTTAGCTGGAAACTCCTACGAGCAGTACTTC. Amino acids: CASSLAGNSYEQYF.

Only a few counts were recorded for this clone. This chain joins TRBV30 and TRBJ1-1; 7 positions match TRBD1. With V trimmed by 7 bases and J by 1 base, 9 bases remained unmatched. This CDR3 spans 14 amino acids. Germline values: CDR1 GTSNPN, CDR2 SVGIG (reference sequence). CDR3 bases: TGTGCCTTCCAGCCGGGACAGAGGAACACTGAAGCTTTCTTT. As protein: CAFQPGQRNTEAFF.

The chain joins TRBV5-6 to TRBJ1-1; D gene unclear. The CDR3 totals 14 residues. Trimming took 4 bases from V and 4 from J, leaving 14 bases between them. Germline CDR1 SGHDT, CDR2 YYEEEE. CDR3 residues: CASSVGGGSTEAFF. CDR3 bases: TGTGCCAGCAGCGTCGGAGGAGGGAGCACTGAAGCTTTCTTT.

This chain connects TRBV5-1 to TRBJ1-5; D is ambiguous. The CDR3 is 14 residues long. CDR1 and CDR2 from the germline V gene are SGHRS and YFSETQ. Deletions cut 6 bases from V and 2 bases from J, with 12 bases between. The CDR3 nucleotides are TGCGCCAGCAAACTTGCCACAGGCAATCAGCCCCAGCATTTT. This encodes CASKLATGNQPQHF. The variable domain in full, with the rest retrieved from reference TRBV5-1 and TRBJ1-5, is KAGVTQTPRYLIKTRGQQVTLSCSPISGHRSVSWYQQTPGQGLQFLFEYFSETQRNKGNFPGRFSGRQFSNSRSEMNVSTLELGDSALYLCASKLATGNQPQHFGDGTRLSIL.

For this clone: A much bigger clone sits one base away, suggesting this may be a read error. The sample contains more than one DNA sequence encoding this CDR3. The chain links TRBV5-1 to TRBJ2-7; no reliable D call. This CDR3 region has 11 residues. V lost 0 bases, J lost 4 bases, and 2 bases lay in between. Germline V lookup: CDR1 SGHRS, CDR2 YFSETQ. In nucleotides, the CDR3 is TGCGCCAGCAGCTTGGGTTACGAGCAGTACTTC. Encoded protein: CASSLGYEQYF. Combining the CDR3 with reference TRBV5-1 and TRBJ2-7 gives the whole variable domain KAGVTQTPRYLIKTRGQQVTLSCSPISGHRSVSWYQQTPGQGLQFLFEYFSETQRNKGNFPGRFSGRQFSNSRSEMNVSTLELGDSALYLCASSLGYEQYFGPGTRLTVT.

The chain uses TRBV4-1 and TRBJ2-7; a weak D match, TRBD2 (5 bases). The CDR3 has 15 amino acids. V was clipped by 1 base and J by 5 bases, with 15 bases between them. The germline gives CDR1 MGHRA, CDR2 YSYEKL. CDR3 nucleotide sequence: TGCGCCAGCAGCCAAGTTTTAACTAGGGAGAACGAGCAGTACTTC. Encoded protein: CASSQVLTRENEQYF.

The chain combines TRBV7-9 with TRBJ2-3, with 10 bases lining up with TRBD2. J was trimmed by 4 bases and V by 1 base; bases with no gene match: 5. CDR1 is SEHNR and CDR2 is FQNEAQ in the germline V gene (reference sequence). The CDR3 is 16 amino acids. CDR3 region: CASSLGVAGGSDTQYF. CDR3 in DNA: TGTGCCAGCAGCTTAGGAGTAGCGGGAGGCTCAGATACGCAGTATTTT.

The gene calls are TRBV19 and TRBJ1-1, with no clear D. CDR1 is LNHDA and CDR2 is SQIVND in the germline V gene (reference sequence). Trimming took off 3 bases at V and 2 bases at J, with 4 bases between the two ends. The CDR3 length is 12 residues. The CDR3 loop reads CASSISNTEAFF. The CDR3 DNA reads TGTGCCAGTAGTATTTCAAACACTGAAGCTTTCTTT.

The chain recombines TRBV5-1 with TRBJ2-7, with a weak D call TRBD2 (6 bases). The V end lost 0 bases, the J end lost 3 bases, and 16 bases lay between the germline ends. The CDR3 runs 16 residues. Germline assignment: CDR1 SGHRS and CDR2 YFSETQ. CDR3 loop: CASSLEGLPAGYEQYF. As DNA, the CDR3 is TGCGCCAGCAGCTTGGAGGGACTGCCCGCGGGCTACGAGCAGTACTTC.

V and J are TRBV27 and TRBJ2-7, with 7 bases aligning to TRBD2. With 5 bases clipped from V and 7 bases from J, the junction kept 11 bases outside the gene matches. The CDR3 runs to 14 residues. CDR1 is MNHEY, CDR2 SMNVEV, per germline (reference sequence). The DNA of the CDR3 is TGTGCCAGCAGTCCCCTAGCGGCCTTTAGGGAGCAGTACTTC. Translating it yields CASSPLAAFREQYF.

The V call is TRBV7-9, the J call TRBJ2-6, with a possible D match to TRBD1 (5 bases). CDR3 length equals 15 residues. Germline V gives CDR1 SEHNR, CDR2 FQNEAQ (reference sequence). Trimming took 4 bases from V and 2 from J, leaving 9 bases between them. The CDR3 loop reads CASSWQGAGANVLTF. In nucleotides, the CDR3 is TGTGCCAGCAGCTGGCAGGGCGCTGGGGCCAACGTCCTGACTTTC. The complete variable domain, with remaining parts taken from reference TRBV7-9 and TRBJ2-6, reads DTGVSQNPRHKITKRGQNVTFRCDPISEHNRLYWYRQTLGQGPEFLTYFQNEAQLEKSRLLSDRFSAERPKGSFSTLEIQRTEQGDSAMYLCASSWQGAGANVLTFGAGSRLTVL.